The text below deals with one T cell receptor beta chain. The data were taken from a study of blood T cell repertoires in COVID-19. Original handling: How many nucleated cells were present was estimated from reference gene primer amplification. The assay was immunoSEQ multiplex PCR, and TCRdb's table has in-frame clones only and misses some. D and trimming come from the DNA, and the V and J calls and clone size come from that table. The sample has about 62,000 clones, 79% seen once; the top ten hold about a fifth. CDR1 and CDR2 from the germline V gene are SGHKS and YYEKEE (reference sequence). The CDR3 has 16 amino acids. V was pared by 4 bases and J by 5 bases, with 9 bases of the junction left unmatched.

The chain combines TRBV5-5 with TRBJ1-6; 7 nucleotides align to TRBD1. This sequence originates from an elderly woman with active or convalescent COVID-19. What was sequenced was peripheral blood. In DNA form, the CDR3 reads TGTGCCAGCAGCGCCGGGACAGCGCGAAATAATTCACCCCTCCACTTT. As protein: CASSAGTARNNSPLHF.